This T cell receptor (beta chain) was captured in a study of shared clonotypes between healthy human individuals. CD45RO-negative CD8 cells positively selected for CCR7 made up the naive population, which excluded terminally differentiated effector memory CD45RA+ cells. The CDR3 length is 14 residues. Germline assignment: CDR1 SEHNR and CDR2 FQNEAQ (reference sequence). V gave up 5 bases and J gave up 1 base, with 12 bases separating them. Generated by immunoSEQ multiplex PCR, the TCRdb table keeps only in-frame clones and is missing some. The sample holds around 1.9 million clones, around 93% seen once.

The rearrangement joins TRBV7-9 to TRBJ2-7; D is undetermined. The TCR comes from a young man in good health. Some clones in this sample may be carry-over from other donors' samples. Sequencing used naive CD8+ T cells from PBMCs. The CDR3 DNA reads TGTGCCAGCAGCCCCCGAGTCGAATCCTACGAGCAGTACTTC. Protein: CASSPRVESYEQYF.